These 5 T cell receptor beta chains were sequenced from one sample in a study of CD8+ T cells in alopecia areata. Regarding treatment: oral pan-JAK inhibitor, 5-10 mg twice daily. Once RNA had been extracted, it was reverse transcribed into cDNA to act as the sequencing template. Using immunoSEQ multiplex PCR, the repertoire was profiled, and TCRdb retains in-frame clones only, with some absent. The sample contains 200,000 or so clones, roughly 50% of which appear only once. Here the sequenced sample was CD4+ T cells sorted from blood, taken at week 24, from a patient treated with tofacitinib. Every receptor here comes from a human donor with alopecia areata.

This chain uses TRBV30 with TRBJ1-3, with a possible D match to TRBD1 (5 bases). V was shortened by 4 bases and J by 4 bases, with 11 bases between the two germline ends. CDR1 and CDR2 (germline): GTSNPN, SVGIG (reference sequence). The CDR3 totals 13 residues. CDR3 residues: CAWKQGLGNTIYF. CDR3 DNA: TGTGCCTGGAAGCAGGGACTGGGAAACACCATATATTTT. Filled out from reference TRBV30 and TRBJ1-3, the complete variable domain reads SQTIHQWPATLVQPVGSPLSLECTVEGTSNPNLYWYRQAAGRGLQLLFYSVGIGQISSEVPQNLSASRPQDRQFILSSKKLLLSDSGFYLCAWKQGLGNTIYFGEGSWLTVV.

The rearrangement joins TRBV5-1 to TRBJ2-2, with 8 nucleotides matching TRBD2. CDR3 length: 17 residues. Germline CDR1 and CDR2: SGHRS and YFSETQ. Trimming took 2 bases from V and 0 from J; bases not matched to a gene: 6. CDR3 sequence reads: CASSFSGGAPNTGELFF. CDR3 coding DNA: TGCGCCAGCAGCTTTTCCGGGGGGGCCCCGAACACCGGGGAGCTGTTTTTT.

In this sample, this clone turned up a few times. Relative to the germline gene, one junction end is altered; a read error may explain this. The chain employs TRBV5-1 and TRBJ2-1; the match to TRBD2 covers 9 bases. Germline CDR1 is SGHRS and CDR2 is YFSETQ. There are 15 residues in the CDR3. Written as DNA, the CDR3 is TGCGCCAGCAGCTTTGGCGGGAGGGCCTATAATGAGCAGTTCTTC. Residues: CASSFGGRAYNEQFF.

On this clone: Other DNA sequences in the same sample also yield this CDR3. This chain uses TRBV18 with TRBJ2-5; 7 nucleotides agree with TRBD1. V was clipped by 0 bases and J by 4 bases; unmatched bases: 2. The length of the CDR3 is 14 residues. Germline CDR1 and CDR2: KGHSH and LQKENI. Here the CDR3 reads CASSPPSGGETQYF. In nucleotides, the CDR3 is TGTGCCAGCTCACCACCCTCAGGGGGAGAGACCCAGTACTTC.

The chain employs TRBV27 and TRBJ1-2; D uncertain. Trimming took 5 bases from V and 7 from J, leaving 11 bases between them. Germline CDR1 reads MNHEY; CDR2 reads SMNVEV (reference sequence). The CDR3 runs 12 residues. Here the CDR3 DNA reads TGTGCCAGCAGTAAAAGAGAAGGTGGCTACACCTTC. Translation: CASSKREGGYTF.